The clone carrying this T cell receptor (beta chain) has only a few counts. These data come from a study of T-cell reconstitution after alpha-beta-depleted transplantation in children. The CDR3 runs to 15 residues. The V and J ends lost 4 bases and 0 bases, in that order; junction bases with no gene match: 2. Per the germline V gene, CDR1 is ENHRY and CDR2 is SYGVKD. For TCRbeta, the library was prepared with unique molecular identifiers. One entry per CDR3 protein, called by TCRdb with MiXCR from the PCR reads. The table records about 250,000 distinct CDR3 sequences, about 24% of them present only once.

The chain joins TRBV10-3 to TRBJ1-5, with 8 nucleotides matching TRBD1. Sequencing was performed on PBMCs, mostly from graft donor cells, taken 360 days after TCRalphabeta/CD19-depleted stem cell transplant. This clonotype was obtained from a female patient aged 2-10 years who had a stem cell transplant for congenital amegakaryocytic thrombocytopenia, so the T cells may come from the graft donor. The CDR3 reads CAISGDRNSNQPQHF. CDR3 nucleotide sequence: TGTGCCATCAGTGGGGACAGGAATAGCAATCAGCCCCAGCATTTT.